This is a list of T cell receptor beta chains from one sample in a study of cytomegalovirus exposure and HLA in healthy donors. Measured with immunoSEQ multiplex PCR; TCRdb has only the in-frame clones, and not every one. The sample holds approximately 150,000 clones, around 90% seen once. Sequences were obtained from PBMCs. Source of these receptors: a woman between 18 and 30 years old in good health and CMV-seropositive. The CDR3 runs from the conserved cysteine through the conserved F or W. A D gene is named only where the DNA matches it firmly.

D gene: -
J gene: TRBJ1-1
V gene: TRBV25-1
CDR3 protein: CASSEYRNTEAFF
CDR3 DNA: TGTGCCAGCAGTGAATACAGGAACACTGAAGCTTTCTTT

D gene: -
J gene: TRBJ1-4
V gene: TRBV2
CDR3 protein: CATISEDTEKLFF
CDR3 DNA: TGTGCCACCATATCCGAGGACACGGAAAAACTGTTTTTT

D gene: -
J gene: TRBJ2-3
V gene: TRBV15
CDR3 protein: CATSRVGGPTDTQYF
CDR3 DNA: TGTGCCACCAGCAGGGTCGGCGGCCCCACAGATACGCAGTATTTT

D gene: TRBD2
J gene: TRBJ2-7
V gene: TRBV19
CDR3 protein: CASASGLAGEQYF
CDR3 DNA: TGTGCCAGTGCATCGGGACTAGCAGGCGAGCAGTACTTC

D gene: -
J gene: TRBJ2-1
V gene: TRBV7-6
CDR3 protein: CASAGAPYNEQFF
CDR3 DNA: TGTGCCAGCGCAGGCGCCCCGTACAATGAGCAGTTCTTC

D gene: TRBD2
J gene: TRBJ2-2
V gene: TRBV4-2
CDR3 protein: CASWGLGAGGLAGELFF
CDR3 DNA: TGTGCCAGCTGGGGGTTGGGAGCGGGAGGGCTCGCCGGGGAGCTGTTTTTT

D gene: -
J gene: TRBJ2-7
V gene: TRBV21-1
CDR3 protein: CASSLRVRDRYEQYF
CDR3 DNA: TGTGCCAGCAGCCTGCGAGTTAGGGACAGGTACGAGCAGTACTTC

D gene: -
J gene: TRBJ1-5
V gene: TRBV9
CDR3 protein: CASSVFDRDQPQHF
CDR3 DNA: TGTGCCAGCAGCGTATTCGACAGAGATCAGCCCCAGCATTTT

D gene: TRBD1
J gene: TRBJ1-3
V gene: TRBV5-6
CDR3 protein: CASSLGQGRPIYF
CDR3 DNA: TGTGCCAGCAGCTTGGGACAGGGTCGGCCCATATATTTT

D gene: TRBD1
J gene: TRBJ2-1
V gene: TRBV7-3
CDR3 protein: CASSSTGQGAHSGFNEQFF
CDR3 DNA: TGTGCCAGCAGCTCCACGGGACAGGGGGCGCATAGTGGGTTCAATGAGCAGTTCTTC

D gene: TRBD1
J gene: TRBJ2-2
V gene: TRBV28
CDR3 protein: CASSRTGTSGELFF
CDR3 DNA: TGTGCCAGCAGTCGGACAGGGACGTCCGGGGAGCTGTTTTTT

D gene: -
J gene: TRBJ1-2
V gene: TRBV5-5
CDR3 protein: CASSLSDSYGYTF
CDR3 DNA: TGTGCCAGCAGCTTGTCGGACAGTTATGGCTACACCTTC

D gene: -
J gene: TRBJ1-2
V gene: TRBV2
CDR3 protein: CASSASPDGGRSGYTF
CDR3 DNA: TGTGCCAGCAGTGCTTCCCCCGACGGAGGGAGGTCTGGCTACACCTTC

D gene: TRBD1
J gene: TRBJ1-2
V gene: TRBV5-5
CDR3 protein: CASSPDRVAGYTF
CDR3 DNA: TGTGCCAGCAGCCCGGACAGGGTCGCTGGCTACACCTTC

D gene: -
J gene: TRBJ1-2
V gene: TRBV18
CDR3 protein: CASSPPSRNRVDYGYTF
CDR3 DNA: TGTGCCAGCTCACCACCGAGTCGGAACAGGGTGGACTATGGCTACACCTTC

D gene: -
J gene: TRBJ1-2
V gene: TRBV29-1
CDR3 protein: CSVGEGENYGYTF
CDR3 DNA: TGCAGCGTTGGGGAGGGGGAAAACTATGGCTACACCTTC

D gene: TRBD2
J gene: TRBJ2-5
V gene: TRBV9
CDR3 protein: CASSPRGGSASGPQETQYF
CDR3 DNA: TGTGCCAGCAGCCCACGGGGGGGCTCGGCTAGCGGGCCCCAAGAGACCCAGTACTTC

D gene: -
J gene: TRBJ2-7
V gene: TRBV27
CDR3 protein: CASSFRSSYEQYF
CDR3 DNA: TGTGCCAGCAGTTTCAGAAGTTCCTACGAGCAGTACTTC